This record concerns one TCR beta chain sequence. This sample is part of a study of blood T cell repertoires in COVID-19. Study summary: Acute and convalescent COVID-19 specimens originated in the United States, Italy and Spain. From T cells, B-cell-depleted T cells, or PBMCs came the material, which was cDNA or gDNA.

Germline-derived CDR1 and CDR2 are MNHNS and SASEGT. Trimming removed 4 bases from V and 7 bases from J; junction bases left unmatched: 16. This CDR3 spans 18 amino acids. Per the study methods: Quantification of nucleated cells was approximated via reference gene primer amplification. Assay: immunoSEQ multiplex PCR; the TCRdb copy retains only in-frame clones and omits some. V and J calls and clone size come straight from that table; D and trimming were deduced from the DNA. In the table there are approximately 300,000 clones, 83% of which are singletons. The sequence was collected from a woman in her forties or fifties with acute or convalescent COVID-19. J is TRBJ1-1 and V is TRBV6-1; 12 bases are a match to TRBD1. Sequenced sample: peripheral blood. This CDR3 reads CASSGPPGQGAGGGEAFF. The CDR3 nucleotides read TGTGCCAGCAGTGGGCCTCCGGGACAGGGGGCGGGAGGGGGTGAAGCTTTCTTT.